Following are 27 T cell receptor beta chains from one sample sequenced in a study of response to subunit inactivated influenza vaccine. TCRdb re-analysed the RT-PCR reads in MiXCR, keeping a single row per CDR3 protein. The table records hundreds of thousands of distinct CDR3 sequences, 9.5% to 15% of them present only once. The source was non-naive T cells sorted from PBMCs, collected around 15 days before vaccination. The receptors stem from a man in his fifties or sixties who received an inactivated influenza vaccine.

This clonotype was counted a few times. This chain connects TRBV20-1 to TRBJ2-1; 7 nucleotides align to TRBD2. The ends lost 3 bases at V and 2 bases at J; junction bases unmatched: 16. The CDR3 extends over 18 amino acids. Germline CDR1 reads DFQATT; CDR2 reads SNEGSKA (reference sequence). The CDR3 loop reads CSASLRWGLTKTYNEQFF. The CDR3 bases are TGCAGTGCTAGCCTCCGTTGGGGACTAACCAAGACCTACAATGAGCAGTTCTTC.

There are a few counts of this clonotype. The rearrangement uses TRBV28 and TRBJ1-2; D unresolved. The CDR3 consists of 14 residues. Germline CDR1 is MDHEN and CDR2 is SYDVKM. Trimming shortened V by 2 bases and J by 10 bases, and 17 bases separated the two germline ends. CDR3 bases: TGTGCCAGCAGTTTAGGTCCTCAGTGGACGGTCTACACCTTC. This gives the protein CASSLGPQWTVYTF.

The genes are TRBV5-1 and TRBJ1-3, with a weak D call TRBD1 (5 bases). Per germline, CDR1 SGHRS and CDR2 YFSETQ. The CDR3 has 14 residues. Trimming shortened V by 8 bases and J by 0 bases, and 12 bases separated the two germline ends. This CDR3 reads CASGDGNSGNTIYF. The CDR3 DNA follows: TGCGCCAGTGGGGACGGCAACTCTGGAAACACCATATATTTT.

The rearrangement links TRBV5-1 to TRBJ2-7; D is possibly TRBD2 (6 bases). Germline CDR1 SGHRS, CDR2 YFSETQ. Deletions cut 0 bases from V and 3 bases from J, with 10 bases between. This CDR3 is built from 14 residues. This chain's CDR3 is CASSLGDFLYEQYF. DNA of the CDR3: TGCGCCAGCAGCTTGGGGGACTTCCTCTACGAGCAGTACTTC.

This clonotype was seen a few times. The chain couples TRBV11-2 to TRBJ2-3; a possible D gene is TRBD1 (6 bases). The CDR3 is 13 residues long. Per the germline V gene, CDR1 is SGHAT and CDR2 is FQNNGV. Between the trimmed V and J ends, which lost 3 bases and 4 bases, there was a span of 8 bases. The CDR3 DNA reads TGTGCCAGCAGCTTTTGGGGGCCAGATACGCAGTATTTT. Protein sequence: CASSFWGPDTQYF. Using reference TRBV11-2 and TRBJ2-3 for the parts outside the CDR3, the full variable domain is EAGVAQSPRYKIIEKRQSVAFWCNPISGHATLYWYQQILGQGPKLLIQFQNNGVVDDSQLPKDRFSAERLKGVDSTLKIQPAKLEDSAVYLCASSFWGPDTQYFGPGTRLTVL.

In its sample, this clonotype was seen a few times. The V and J genes are TRBV7-2 and TRBJ1-5, with D uncertain. The V end lost 1 base, the J end lost 9 bases, and 10 bases lay between the germline ends. CDR1 is SGHTA and CDR2 is FQGNSA in the germline V gene. The CDR3 has 13 residues. The CDR3 DNA sequence: TGTGCCAGCAGCTTAGTAGACGGTAGGCCCCAGCATTTT. Its protein product is CASSLVDGRPQHF.

Only a few counts were recorded for this clonotype. The chain couples TRBV7-6 to TRBJ2-7; 8 bases are a match to TRBD2. Germline V gene sequence: CDR1 SGHVS, CDR2 FNYEAQ. J gave up 3 bases and V 5 bases, and 6 bases lay outside the gene matches. The CDR3 is 14 residues long. CDR3 in DNA: TGTGCCAGCAGCGGAACTAGCGGACACTACGAGCAGTACTTC. Translated, it gives CASSGTSGHYEQYF.

This clonotype turned up a few times. The V and J genes are TRBV3-1 and TRBJ2-7, with 8 bases lining up with TRBD2. The junction had 6 bases not matched to a gene; V was cut back by 3 bases and J by 2 bases. This CDR3 is built from 15 residues. Germline V gene data show CDR1 as LGHDT and CDR2 as YNNKEL (reference sequence). The CDR3 region is CASSQATSGPYEQYF. DNA of the CDR3: TGTGCCAGCAGCCAGGCTACTAGCGGCCCCTACGAGCAGTACTTC.

Many counts were recorded for this clonotype. The V call is TRBV29-1, the J call TRBJ1-1, with D possibly TRBD1 on 6 matching bases. V lost 1 base and J lost 1, with 13 bases in between. There are 15 residues in the CDR3. Germline loops: CDR1 SQVTM, CDR2 ANQGSEA. The CDR3 DNA follows: TGCAGCGTTGAAGGTGCTTCGGGGGCGAACACTGAAGCTTTCTTT. This sequence encodes CSVEGASGANTEAFF.

This clonotype was counted between two and nine times. The V gene is TRBV20-1, the J gene TRBJ2-2; a weak D match, TRBD2 (7 bases). V was cut by 0 bases and J by 3 bases, with 17 bases left in between. Germline-derived CDR1 and CDR2 are DFQATT and SNEGSKA (reference sequence). The CDR3 length is 17 residues. The CDR3 bases are TGCAGTGCTAGAGATGTTAGAAGGGGGAGGGACACCGGGGAGCTGTTTTTT. Amino acid sequence: CSARDVRRGRDTGELFF.

This chain's CDR3 is CASSYGGVSGKTQYF. The CDR3 DNA sequence: TGTGCCAGCAGCTATGGGGGAGTTTCAGGAAAGACCCAGTACTTC. The J gene is TRBJ2-5, the V gene TRBV7-2, with D tentatively TRBD1 or TRBD2 (5 bases each). Deletions cut 4 bases from V and 6 bases from J, with 18 bases between. This CDR3 is built from 15 residues. Germline CDR1 reads SGHTA; CDR2 reads FQGNSA.

This clonotype was seen a few times. The chain combines TRBV30 with TRBJ2-1; 8 bases fit TRBD1. CDR1 GTSNPN and CDR2 SVGIG come from the germline V gene (reference sequence). Trimming cost V 2 bases and J 9 bases; bases outside gene matches: 6. The CDR3 is made up of 13 amino acids. As DNA, the CDR3 is TGTGCCTGGAGTACGCAGGGGGCCGGTGAGCAGTTCTTC. Protein: CAWSTQGAGEQFF.

The rearrangement uses TRBV4-3 and TRBJ2-6, with a weak D call TRBD1 (6 bases). CDR1 is LGHNA and CDR2 is YSLEER in the germline V gene. The V end was cut by 4 bases, the J end by 2 bases, with 18 bases between. This CDR3 comprises 18 residues. CDR3 DNA: TGCGCCAGCAGCCTCCAACCTTTACAGGGCACTGGGGCCAACGTCCTGACTTTC. Protein product: CASSLQPLQGTGANVLTF.

This clonotype was seen many times. The V and J genes are TRBV10-3 and TRBJ1-6; unclear D gene. Germline CDR1 is ENHRY and CDR2 is SYGVKD. The V gene lost 7 bases and the J gene lost 10 bases, with 14 bases spanning the gap. This CDR3 is built from 13 residues. CDR3 residues: CAINAGVDSPLHF. The CDR3 DNA reads as TGTGCCATCAACGCAGGCGTTGACTCACCCCTCCACTTT.

The V and J genes are TRBV13 and TRBJ2-2; D tentatively reads TRBD1 or TRBD2 (5 bases each). This CDR3 is built from 14 residues. The germline CDR1 and CDR2 sequences are PRHDT and FYEKMQ (reference sequence). Trimming shortened V by 0 bases and J by 6 bases, and 8 bases separated the two germline ends. The chain's CDR3 is CASSLGGDAGELFF. The CDR3 coding sequence is TGTGCCAGCAGCTTAGGTGGGGACGCCGGGGAGCTGTTTTTT.

This clonotype was picked up many times. This chain links TRBV12-3 or TRBV12-4 with TRBJ2-2; D is perhaps TRBD2 (5 bases). The CDR3 runs 12 residues. V lost 10 bases, J lost 5 bases, and 11 bases lay in between. The CDR3 reads CATTPGTGELFF. As DNA, the CDR3 is TGTGCCACCACCCCGGGGACCGGGGAGCTGTTTTTT.

This clonotype occurred a few times. The V gene is TRBV7-2, the J gene TRBJ1-6, with TRBD1 matching over 7 bases. Trimming cost V 0 bases and J 8 bases; bases outside gene matches: 10. This CDR3 contains 17 residues. The germline gives CDR1 SGHTA, CDR2 FQGNSA. CDR3 in DNA: TGTGCCAGCAGCTTAGCCCACAGGGGAGGTTTTGATTCACCCCTCCACTTT. Its protein is CASSLAHRGGFDSPLHF.

The chain joins TRBV20-1 to TRBJ1-1; D is perhaps TRBD1 (6 bases). Germline CDR1 and CDR2: DFQATT and SNEGSKA (reference sequence). Trimming removed 5 bases from V and 0 bases from J, with 13 bases in between. This CDR3 has 14 amino acids. This CDR3 is CSARDMVMNTEAFF. The CDR3 DNA follows: TGCAGTGCTCGGGACATGGTCATGAACACTGAAGCTTTCTTT.

This clonotype was counted ten times or more. This sequence joins TRBV5-1 and TRBJ2-3; D not resolved. V was trimmed by 4 bases and J by 6 bases, leaving 12 bases between them. The length of the CDR3 is 13 residues. Germline V gives CDR1 SGHRS, CDR2 YFSETQ. CDR3 loop: CASSTPPRDTQYF. DNA for the CDR3: TGCGCCAGCAGCACCCCGCCGCGCGATACGCAGTATTTT.

This clonotype was recorded many times. The chain is built from TRBV4-2 and TRBJ2-1; TRBD1 agrees at 7 bases. CDR1 LGHNA and CDR2 YNFKEQ come from the germline V gene. J was trimmed by 2 bases and V by 6 bases; bases with no gene match: 4. This CDR3 contains 14 residues. CDR3 bases: TGTGCCAGCAGTCCCGGGACAGCCTACAATGAGCAGTTCTTC. Its translation: CASSPGTAYNEQFF.

The chain links TRBV5-5 to TRBJ2-1; D is unclear. Germline CDR1 reads SGHKS; CDR2 reads YYEKEE (reference sequence). The V and J ends lost 3 bases and 0 bases respectively, with 13 bases between them. The CDR3 runs 16 residues. CDR3 residues: CASSSGPGISYNEQFF. As DNA, the CDR3 is TGTGCCAGCAGCTCCGGACCTGGGATCTCCTACAATGAGCAGTTCTTC.

This rearrangement joins TRBV7-2 to TRBJ2-7, with D perhaps being TRBD1 or TRBD2 (5 bases each). This CDR3 has 13 residues. The V gene lost 4 bases and the J gene lost 9 bases, with 16 bases spanning the gap. The germline gives CDR1 SGHTA, CDR2 FQGNSA. The CDR3 DNA is TGTGCCAGCAGCTCAGAGGGGCTACGATTGCAGTACTTC. Its protein is CASSSEGLRLQYF.

This clonotype appeared many times. This sequence joins TRBV7-8 and TRBJ2-5, with 7 bases matching TRBD1. Germline V gives CDR1 SGHVS, CDR2 FQNEAQ. This CDR3 contains 16 residues. V dropped 1 base and J dropped 0; count of bases not matched to a gene: 5. CDR3 loop: CASSLGRTGYQETQYF. Here the CDR3 DNA reads TGTGCCAGCAGCTTAGGGCGGACAGGTTACCAAGAGACCCAGTACTTC.

The genes are TRBV28 and TRBJ1-2; a weak D match, TRBD1 (6 bases). The CDR3 loop spans 12 amino acids. The V end lost 4 bases, the J end lost 8 bases, and 11 bases lay between the germline ends. From germline, CDR1 is MDHEN and CDR2 SYDVKM. This chain's CDR3 is CASSSTGFGYTF. Here the CDR3 DNA reads TGTGCCAGCAGTTCAACAGGGTTCGGCTACACCTTC.

This clonotype appeared a few times. The chain carries TRBV7-2 and TRBJ1-1, with D uncertain. V lost 2 bases, J lost 1 base, and 17 bases lay in between. Germline V gives CDR1 SGHTA, CDR2 FQGNSA. This CDR3 has 17 amino acids. This CDR3 is CASSLKGSGRPNTEAFF. The CDR3 DNA is TGTGCCAGCAGCTTAAAGGGTTCGGGCAGGCCGAACACTGAAGCTTTCTTT.

The gene calls are TRBV3-1 and TRBJ1-1; D is unclear. CDR1 and CDR2 from the germline V gene are LGHDT and YNNKEL (reference sequence). The V gene lost 1 base and the J gene lost 1 base, with 10 bases spanning the gap. The CDR3 contains 15 residues. The CDR3 loop is CASSQAESGNTEAFF. The CDR3 DNA sequence: TGTGCCAGCAGCCAAGCAGAGAGTGGGAACACTGAAGCTTTCTTT. Looking up the rest from reference TRBV3-1 and TRBJ1-1 gives the full variable domain: DTAVSQTPKYLVTQMGNDKSIKCEQNLGHDTMYWYKQDSKKFLKIMFSYNNKELIINETVPNRFSPKSPDKAHLNLHINSLELGDSAVYFCASSQAESGNTEAFFGQGTRLTVV.

Notes on this clonotype: A much larger clone lies a single base off, so this may be a read error. This chain links TRBV5-1 with TRBJ2-5; possibly TRBD1 for D (6 bases). The CDR3 runs to 13 residues. V lost 5 bases, J lost 3 bases, and 11 bases lay in between. The germline V gene has CDR1 SGHRS and CDR2 YFSETQ. The CDR3 region is CASRRPGEETQYF. The DNA of the CDR3 is TGCGCCAGCAGAAGACCAGGGGAAGAGACCCAGTACTTC.